The table lists the clone carrying this TCR beta chain with a few counts. Its specificity is unknown. This CDR3 is built from 14 residues. The V segment lost 7 bases and the J segment 4 bases; nucleotides outside the gene matches: 2. CDR1 is SQVTM, CDR2 ANQGSEA, per germline. This sample was included in a study of CD8 T cells in ankylosing spondylitis. Whole-study results and caveats: A TCR beta motif of fewer than ten highly homologous variants appeared characteristic of ankylosing spondylitis blood. There were earlier reports of some motif variants in reactive arthritis synovial fluid and blood. The study looked at matched synovial fluid samples from ankylosing spondylitis patients. Disease-linked clones were reported to be significantly enriched there. The disease-linked clones had a CD8+ phenotype and low blood frequencies.

In TCRdb, the 5' RACE reads were re-called with MiXCR into one record per CDR3 protein. This sample has almost 400,000 distinct CDR3 sequences; about 20% occur once, and the top ten carry around 16%. The sequenced material came from blood, either unsorted or a sorted T cell fraction (not recorded which). The receptor was isolated from a male donor with ankylosing spondylitis. The rearrangement joins TRBV29-1 to TRBJ2-2; 14 bases agree with TRBD2. In nucleotides, the CDR3 is TGCAGCGCAGGGACTAGCGGGAGCACCGGGGAGCTGTTTTTT. Protein sequence: CSAGTSGSTGELFF.